Listed below are T cell receptor beta chains from one sample, sequenced in a study of Graves' ophthalmopathy and Graves' hyperthyroidism. Using its own MiXCR run on the multiplex PCR reads, TCRdb lists one record per CDR3 protein. The table records hundreds of thousands of distinct CDR3 sequences, 21% of them present only once. The sequencing sample was made of peripheral blood. These receptors all stem from a woman between 18 and 29 years old with stable Graves' hyperthyroidism. Each CDR3 is given with its conserved first and last residue. Each record gives: J gene, V gene, clone size, D gene, CDR3 DNA, CDR3 protein. A D gene is named only where the DNA matches it firmly. Clone size is shown for a subset of rows, as once, few, many or a class of expanded clone.

TRBJ2-7 TRBV28 . . TGTGCCAGCAGCCAACCGGGATTTAGCTCCTACGAGCAGTACTTC CASSQPGFSSYEQYF
TRBJ2-5 TRBV28 . . TGTGCCAGCAGTCGGATGGTGGGGGTATACGAGACCCAGTACTTC CASSRMVGVYETQYF
TRBJ2-7 TRBV20-1 . TRBD1 TGCAGTGCTGACACAGGGGGCGCTTCCTACGAGCAGTACTTC CSADTGGASYEQYF
TRBJ2-2 TRBV24-1 many TRBD1 TGTGCCACCAGTGATCCCGTTGACAGGGGCGAAACCGGGGAGCTGTTTTTT CATSDPVDRGETGELFF
TRBJ2-5 TRBV15 many TRBD1 TGTGCCACCAGCAGAGCATTGACAGGGGAGACCCAGTACTTC CATSRALTGETQYF
TRBJ2-3 TRBV20-1 . . TGCAGTGCTAGATCATGGCAGGATACGCAGTATTTT CSARSWQDTQYF
TRBJ2-5 TRBV28 . TRBD1 TGTGCCAGCAGTTCTTCAGGGGGTAGGGGAGAGACCCAGTACTTC CASSSSGGRGETQYF
TRBJ1-5 TRBV30 . . TGTGCCTGGAGTGGGGGGTTGGGTCAGCCCCAGCATTTT CAWSGGLGQPQHF
TRBJ1-4 TRBV30 few . TGTGCCTGGAGCTCCGGGGTCGACGATCCGTGGGTCGAAAAACTGTTTTTT CAWSSGVDDPWVEKLFF
TRBJ2-5 TRBV9 many TRBD2 TGTGCCAGCAGCGTTGGACTAGCGGGAACGGAGACCCAGTACTTC CASSVGLAGTETQYF
TRBJ2-2 TRBV24-1 . . TGTGCCACCAGTGATTTGTATAGCGTTACCGGGGAGCTGTGGTTT CATSDLYSVTGELWF
TRBJ2-5 TRBV15 many TRBD2 TGTGCCACCAGTGACAGCGGGGTACAAGAGACCCAGTACTTC CATSDSGVQETQYF
TRBJ2-5 TRBV30 few . TGTGCCTGGAGTGTAATAGAACAGCGGCAAGAGACCCAGTACTTC CAWSVIEQRQETQYF
TRBJ2-7 TRBV12-3/TRBV12-4 many TRBD2 TGTGCCAGCAGCCCAGCGGGACCCTACGAGCAGTACTTC CASSPAGPYEQYF
TRBJ1-1 TRBV12-3/TRBV12-4 many . TGTGCCAGCTCATCAAGGGGGGCCGACACTGAAGCTTTCTTT CASSSRGADTEAFF
TRBJ2-5 TRBV6-1 many . TGTGCCAGCAGTCAAGTAGCGGAGTTAGGGACCCAGTACTTC CASSQVAELGTQYF
TRBJ1-6 TRBV11-2 . TRBD1 TGTGCCAGCAGTTTACAGGGGTGGAATTCACCCCTCCACTTT CASSLQGWNSPLHF
TRBJ2-5 TRBV9 many TRBD2 TGTGCCAGCAGCGTAGCCGGGAGGGGGACCCAGTACTTC CASSVAGRGTQYF
TRBJ1-5 TRBV12-3/TRBV12-4 few . TGTGCCAGCAGTCCACTGGACACTTTCCAGCCCCAGCATTTT CASSPLDTFQPQHF
TRBJ1-2 TRBV2 many . TGTGCCAGCAGTGAAGCTGGTTTCGGGGGCTACACCTTC CASSEAGFGGYTF
TRBJ2-7 TRBV11-2 many . TGTGCCAGCCCCCGGCAGTACTTC CASPRQYF
TRBJ2-7 TRBV20-1 many TRBD2 TGCAGTGCTAGAAGTCTAGCGGGCAACGAGCAGTACTTC CSARSLAGNEQYF
TRBJ1-6 TRBV20-1 many . TGCAGTGCTAGAGAGCATACAGGCCATTCACCCCTCCACTTT CSAREHTGHSPLHF
TRBJ1-5 TRBV6-2/TRBV6-3 many . TGTGCCAGCTGCTTCAGGGTCGGGAGGCCCCAGCATTTT CASCFRVGRPQHF
TRBJ1-5 TRBV29-1 . TRBD1 TGCAGCGTTGGAGGGTCAGGGGGCGCCAATCAGCCCCAGCATTTT CSVGGSGGANQPQHF
TRBJ2-7 TRBV5-1 . . TGCGCCAGCAGCCGACAGGTTCCTAGCTCCTACGAGCAGTACTTC CASSRQVPSSYEQYF